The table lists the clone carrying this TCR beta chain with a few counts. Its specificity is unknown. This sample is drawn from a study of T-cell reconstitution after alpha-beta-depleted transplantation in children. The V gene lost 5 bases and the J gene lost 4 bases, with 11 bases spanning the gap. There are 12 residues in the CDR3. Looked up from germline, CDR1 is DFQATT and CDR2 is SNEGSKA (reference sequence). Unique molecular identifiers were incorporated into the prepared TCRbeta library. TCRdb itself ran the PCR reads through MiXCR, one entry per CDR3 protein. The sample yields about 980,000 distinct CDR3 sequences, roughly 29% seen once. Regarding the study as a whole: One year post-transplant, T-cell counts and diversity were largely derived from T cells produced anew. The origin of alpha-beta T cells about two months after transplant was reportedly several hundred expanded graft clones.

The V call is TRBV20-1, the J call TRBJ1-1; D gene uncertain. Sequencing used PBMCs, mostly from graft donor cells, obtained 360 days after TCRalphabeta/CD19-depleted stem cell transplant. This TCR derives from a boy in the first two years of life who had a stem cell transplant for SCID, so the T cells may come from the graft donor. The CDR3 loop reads CSADSWGTEAFF. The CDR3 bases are TGCAGTGCTGATTCTTGGGGCACTGAAGCTTTCTTT.